The 20 T cell receptor beta chains below all came from one sample that was sequenced in a study of shared clonotypes between healthy human individuals (dated by TCRdb to about 2020). Library preparation was by the immunoSEQ multiplex PCR assay. The immuneACCESS repertoire file appears here via TCRdb, limited to in-frame rearrangements. These files lack a portion of the clones; in checked studies, under half of the deficit traces to unresolved V genes, and the cause of the others is not known. In all, the sample holds around 440,000 clones, and 70% to 80% of those were seen once. Together, the top ten hold more than 10% of the sample. The sample taken for sequencing was PBMCs. Receptors originate from a woman in her thirties or forties in good health. Some clones in this sample may be carry-over from other donors' samples.

This chain links TRBV5-1 with TRBJ2-7; 13 bases are a match to TRBD2. The germline V gene has CDR1 SGHRS and CDR2 YFSETQ. Losses at the gene ends were 4 bases for V and 2 bases for J; bases not matched to a gene: 3. CDR3 length: 15 amino acids. CDR3 in amino acids: CASSQGTSGTYEQYF. The CDR3 coding sequence is TGCGCCAGCAGCCAGGGGACTAGCGGGACCTACGAGCAGTACTTC.

This chain links TRBV5-6 with TRBJ2-1, with D maybe TRBD2 (5 bases). This CDR3 has 17 residues. Deletions cut 0 bases from V and 7 bases from J, with 20 bases between. Germline lookup yields CDR1 SGHDT and CDR2 YYEEEE. CDR3 bases: TGTGCCAGCAGCTTGGTAGCCGGGGTCCAACAAGATAATGAGCAGTTCTTC. Its protein is CASSLVAGVQQDNEQFF.

The V and J genes are TRBV7-3 and TRBJ2-3, with D perhaps TRBD2 (5 bases). In germline, CDR1 is SGHTA, CDR2 FQGTGA. Trimming removed 2 bases from V and 0 bases from J, with 9 bases in between. The CDR3 consists of 15 residues. Here the CDR3 reads CASSLLRASTDTQYF. In nucleotides, the CDR3 is TGTGCCAGCAGCTTACTGCGGGCTAGCACAGATACGCAGTATTTT.

The rearrangement uses TRBV5-1 and TRBJ2-7; TRBD1 or TRBD2 may be the D gene (5 bases each). The V and J ends lost 0 bases and 0 bases respectively, with 13 bases between them. CDR1 and CDR2 (germline): SGHRS, YFSETQ. The CDR3 length is 16 residues. The CDR3 nucleotides read TGCGCCAGCAGCTTGGAGTGGGACCTCTACTCCTACGAGCAGTACTTC. Amino acid sequence: CASSLEWDLYSYEQYF.

The chain has TRBV7-2 and TRBJ2-1, with 7 bases aligning to TRBD2. The ends lost 1 base at V and 11 bases at J; junction bases unmatched: 17. Germline CDR1 is SGHTA and CDR2 is FQGNSA. The CDR3 extends over 17 amino acids. The CDR3 region has the DNA TGTGCCAGCAGCTTAGGGCTTGTGGTCCTCGGGCGGGAGCAGCAGTTCTTC. It specifies CASSLGLVVLGREQQFF.

The rearrangement uses TRBV6-4 and TRBJ1-2; 7 bases fit TRBD1. CDR3 length: 19 residues. V was clipped by 0 bases and J by 4 bases; unmatched bases: 17. Germline V gives CDR1 MRHNA, CDR2 SNTAGT. The chain's CDR3 is CASSDSKLDRSDLGYGYTF. The DNA for the CDR3 is TGTGCCAGCAGTGACTCGAAATTGGACAGGTCGGATCTGGGCTATGGCTACACCTTC.

The chain recombines TRBV28 with TRBJ2-2; 8 bases are shared with TRBD1. V lost 6 bases, J lost 0 bases, and 3 bases stayed unmatched. Per the germline V gene, CDR1 is MDHEN and CDR2 is SYDVKM. The CDR3 loop spans 15 amino acids. CDR3 sequence (DNA): TGTGCCAGCAGATCACAGGGGGCGAACACCGGGGAGCTGTTTTTT. Its translation: CASRSQGANTGELFF.

Regarding this clone: With only one base between it and a far larger clone, this is likely a read error. The rearrangement links TRBV11-2 to TRBJ2-2; D may be TRBD2 (6 bases). V gave up 2 bases and J gave up 0 bases, with 7 bases separating them. The length of the CDR3 is 15 residues. The germline CDR1 and CDR2 sequences are SGHAT and FQNNGV. The CDR3 loop reads CASSLSGSNTGELFF. The CDR3 bases are TGTGCCAGCAGCTTAAGCGGGTCGAACACCGGGGAGCTGTTTTTT.

The table lists this clone with many counts. The gene calls are TRBV11-2 and TRBJ2-3, with a weak D call TRBD2 (6 bases). V was pared by 2 bases and J by 6 bases, with 12 bases between. Germline lookup yields CDR1 SGHAT and CDR2 FQNNGV. There are 14 residues in the CDR3. Written as DNA, the CDR3 is TGTGCCAGCAGCTTATACCGGGAGATGGATACGCAGTATTTT. It yields the protein CASSLYREMDTQYF.

This clone has ten or more counts. CDR3 coding DNA: TGTGCCAGCAGCTTGGCCCTCGGAGGTCAGTACTTC. Translating gives CASSLALGGQYF. The chain uses TRBV5-6 and TRBJ2-5; perhaps TRBD2 as D (5 bases). CDR1 SGHDT and CDR2 YYEEEE come from the germline V gene. This CDR3 spans 12 amino acids. Trimming removed 0 bases from V and 11 bases from J, with 11 bases in between.

The chain joins TRBV7-8 to TRBJ1-2; D is perhaps TRBD1 (5 bases). The CDR3 loop spans 15 amino acids. Germline assignment: CDR1 SGHVS and CDR2 FQNEAQ. V was pared by 2 bases and J by 4 bases, with 14 bases between. Written as DNA, the CDR3 is TGTGCCAGCAGCTTAACCGGGACGTCCCTCTATGGCTACACCTTC. Its translation is CASSLTGTSLYGYTF.

V and J are TRBV18 and TRBJ2-2; D not certain. CDR1 and CDR2 from the germline V gene are KGHSH and LQKENI. Trimming removed 6 bases from V and 6 bases from J, with 11 bases in between. This CDR3 is built from 13 residues. The CDR3 DNA reads as TGTGCCAGCTCCCTCGTCCGGGCCGGGGAGCTGTTTTTT. Translated, it gives CASSLVRAGELFF.

Comments on this clone: A single base is all that separates this from a far larger clone, so a read error is likely. This sample includes further DNA sequences coding for the same CDR3. This chain links TRBV4-3 with TRBJ1-2; perhaps TRBD1 as D (6 bases). From germline, CDR1 is LGHNA and CDR2 YSLEER. The CDR3 is 12 amino acids. The germline V and J ends were trimmed by 8 bases and 4 bases, with 11 bases remaining between them. CDR3 loop: CASSGQSYGYTF. The CDR3 nucleotides are TGCGCCAGCTCTGGACAGTCCTATGGCTACACCTTC.

V usage is TRBV7-6 and J usage is TRBJ1-3, with 7 bases aligning to TRBD1. V gave up 5 bases and J gave up 0 bases; unmatched junction bases: 10. From germline, CDR1 is SGHVS and CDR2 FNYEAQ. The CDR3 has 17 amino acids. Here the CDR3 reads CASSALGQVYSGNTIYF. CDR3 nucleotides: TGTGCCAGCAGCGCCCTAGGACAGGTCTACTCTGGAAACACCATATATTTT. Filled out from reference TRBV7-6 and TRBJ1-3, the complete variable domain reads GAGVSQSPRYKVTKRGQDVALRCDPISGHVSLYWYRQALGQGPEFLTYFNYEAQQDKSGLPNDRFSAERPEGSISTLTIQRTEQRDSAMYRCASSALGQVYSGNTIYFGEGSWLTVV.

This clone was detected only a few times. The V and J genes are TRBV5-4 and TRBJ2-7; the D gene is possibly TRBD1 (8 bases). The CDR3 runs 14 residues. Between the trimmed V and J ends, which lost 3 bases and 7 bases, there was a span of 17 bases. The germline V gene has CDR1 SGHNT and CDR2 YYREEE (reference sequence). CDR3 in amino acids: CASSSQGGVLEQYF. The CDR3 region has the DNA TGTGCCAGCAGCTCACAGGGGGGGGTTTTAGAGCAGTACTTC.

This chain uses TRBV5-6 with TRBJ2-7, with TRBD2 matching 12 bases. Losses at the gene ends were 4 bases for V and 6 bases for J; bases not matched to a gene: 8. The CDR3 contains 15 residues. The V gene's germline CDR1 is SGHDT and CDR2 YYEEEE. The CDR3: CASSPQLAGGGEQYF. In DNA, the CDR3 is TGTGCCAGCAGCCCACAACTAGCGGGAGGAGGCGAGCAGTACTTC.

The genes are TRBV27 and TRBJ2-3; a weak D match, TRBD2 (7 bases). Germline CDR1 MNHEY, CDR2 SMNVEV (reference sequence). The CDR3 is 12 residues long. The ends were cut back, 10 bases at V and 8 bases at J, with 16 bases in the middle. CDR3 protein: CATSGRGATQYF. In DNA form, the CDR3 reads TGTGCCACCTCGGGGAGGGGGGCTACGCAGTATTTT.

The V call is TRBV6-5, the J call TRBJ2-7; D gene unclear. Germline values: CDR1 MNHEY, CDR2 SVGAGI. Trimming removed 7 bases at V and 5 bases at J, with 15 bases between. CDR3 length: 13 amino acids. CDR3 region: CASTLSEINEQYF. The CDR3 region has the DNA TGTGCCAGCACCCTATCCGAGATCAACGAGCAGTACTTC.

The sample holds a few counts of this clone. The J gene is TRBJ1-4, the V gene TRBV7-2; D is uncertain. Trimming shortened V by 0 bases and J by 13 bases, and 9 bases separated the two germline ends. The germline gives CDR1 SGHTA, CDR2 FQGNSA. The CDR3 has 12 residues. CDR3 residues: CASSLALGRLFF. CDR3 sequence (DNA): TGTGCCAGCAGCTTAGCCCTAGGCAGACTGTTTTTT.

The DNA of the CDR3 is TGTGCCACGCACCTAGCCCCCACTTCCTACAATGAGCAGTTCTTC. Protein product: CATHLAPTSYNEQFF. The J gene is TRBJ2-1, the V gene TRBV6-1; D may be TRBD2 (5 bases). The germline gives CDR1 MNHNS, CDR2 SASEGT. The CDR3 sequence is 15 residues long. V dropped 10 bases and J dropped 1 base, with 17 bases sitting between them.